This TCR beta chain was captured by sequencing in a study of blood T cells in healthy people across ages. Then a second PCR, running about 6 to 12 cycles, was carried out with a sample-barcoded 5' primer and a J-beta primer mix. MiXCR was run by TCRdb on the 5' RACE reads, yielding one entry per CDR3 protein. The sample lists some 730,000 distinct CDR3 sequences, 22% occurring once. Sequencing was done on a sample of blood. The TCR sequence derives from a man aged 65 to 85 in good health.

The CDR3 loop is CASSLAGGSEAFF. In nucleotides, the CDR3 is TGCGCCAGCAGCTTGGCCGGGGGATCTGAAGCTTTCTTT. The rearrangement links TRBV5-1 to TRBJ1-1; tentative D call: TRBD1 (5 bases). Trimming stripped 0 bases from V and 6 bases from J, with 9 bases between. Germline V gene sequence: CDR1 SGHRS, CDR2 YFSETQ. This CDR3 has 13 amino acids.